This passage covers 16 T cell receptor beta chains from one sample sequenced in a study of long-term antiretroviral therapy in people with HIV (dated by TCRdb to between 2021 and 2023). The immunoSEQ hsTCRB v3.0 assay was used at survey level resolution for TRB variable region sequencing. The immuneACCESS repertoire file appears here via TCRdb, limited to in-frame rearrangements. These files lack a portion of the clones; in checked studies, under half of the deficit traces to unresolved V genes, and the cause of the others is not known. The sample includes roughly 34,000 clones, with more than 75% observed a single time. In total, the top ten clones hold 3.2% of the sample. Sequenced here: unsorted PBMCs, sampled 1.9 years after starting antiretroviral therapy. The receptors shown here come from a young man with HIV.

The rearrangement joins TRBV27 to TRBJ2-1, with TRBD2 matching over 10 bases. The CDR3 is made up of 13 amino acids. The trim removed 4 bases at V and 6 bases at J, leaving 0 bases unmatched. CDR1 and CDR2 from the germline V gene are MNHEY and SMNVEV (reference sequence). The DNA of the CDR3 is TGTGCCAGCAGTTCTAGCGGGGGCAATGAGCAGTTCTTC. Its protein product is CASSSSGGNEQFF.

This chain uses TRBV6-6 with TRBJ1-5; TRBD1 is a possible D gene (6 bases). V gave up 7 bases and J gave up 4 bases, with 8 bases separating them. This CDR3 comprises 12 residues. Germline CDR1 is MNHNY and CDR2 is SVGAGI (reference sequence). The DNA for the CDR3 is TGTGCCAGCAATCAGGGGAATCAGCCCCAGCATTTT. This translates into CASNQGNQPQHF.

J is TRBJ2-5 and V is TRBV28; D possibly corresponds to TRBD1 (5 bases). The CDR3 spans 14 residues. Germline-derived CDR1 and CDR2 are MDHEN and SYDVKM. Deletions cut 2 bases from V and 4 bases from J, with 11 bases between. CDR3 coding DNA: TGTGCCAGCAGTTTAAAAACAGGTCCAGAGACCCAGTACTTC. Its translation: CASSLKTGPETQYF.

CDR3 residues: CASSPLGTGPYNEQFF. The CDR3 coding sequence is TGTGCCAGCAGTCCCCTGGGGACAGGTCCCTACAATGAGCAGTTCTTC. V usage is TRBV27 and J usage is TRBJ2-1, with 8 bases identical to TRBD1. CDR1 is MNHEY and CDR2 is SMNVEV in the germline V gene (reference sequence). V gave up 5 bases and J gave up 2 bases; unmatched junction bases: 8. The CDR3 is 16 amino acids.

The V gene is TRBV5-6, the J gene TRBJ1-2; 9 nucleotides match TRBD1. CDR1 SGHDT and CDR2 YYEEEE come from the germline V gene. CDR3 length equals 15 residues. Unmatched junction bases numbered 4, after V lost 4 bases and J lost 0 bases. CDR3 coding DNA: TGTGCCAGCAGCCCTCGGGACAGGGCTAACTATGGCTACACCTTC. It yields the protein CASSPRDRANYGYTF.

The chain employs TRBV30 and TRBJ1-2, with unresolved D. V was pared by 0 bases and J by 7 bases, with 6 bases between. The CDR3 runs to 11 residues. The germline CDR1 and CDR2 sequences are GTSNPN and SVGIG (reference sequence). The CDR3 nucleotides are TGTGCCTGGAGTGTAGGTCCTGGCTACACCTTC. Its protein product is CAWSVGPGYTF.

This chain connects TRBV29-1 to TRBJ1-2; a weak D match, TRBD1 (6 bases). V was shortened by 4 bases and J by 3 bases, with 12 bases between the two germline ends. This CDR3 comprises 13 residues. Germline loops: CDR1 SQVTM, CDR2 ANQGSEA. In DNA form, the CDR3 reads TGCAGCGTTGGGGCAGGGGAAGACTATGGCTACACCTTC. Amino acids: CSVGAGEDYGYTF.

This clone has only a few counts. This sequence joins TRBV18 and TRBJ2-7; 7 bases agree with TRBD1. The V gene end was trimmed by 3 bases and the J gene end by 2 bases; junction bases not matched to a gene: 7. This CDR3 region has 15 residues. The germline V gene has CDR1 KGHSH and CDR2 LQKENI. The CDR3 nucleotides are TGTGCCAGCTCACCTGCACAGGGGACCCCCTACGAGCAGTACTTC. This codes for CASSPAQGTPYEQYF.

V usage is TRBV18 and J usage is TRBJ2-3; the match to TRBD1 covers 12 bases. The germline V gene has CDR1 KGHSH and CDR2 LQKENI. This CDR3 has 15 residues. The trim removed 4 bases at V and 4 bases at J, leaving 3 bases unmatched. CDR3 residues: CASSQGTGGADTQYF. CDR3 nucleotides: TGTGCCAGCTCACAAGGGACAGGGGGCGCAGATACGCAGTATTTT.

This rearrangement joins TRBV6-1 to TRBJ2-1; D gene ambiguous. The germline CDR1 and CDR2 sequences are MNHNS and SASEGT. V lost 2 bases to trimming and J lost 7 bases, with 21 bases between them. The CDR3 is 17 residues long. The CDR3 DNA reads as TGTGCCAGCAGTGAACCCGCCTCGATCTCTTTGTTAAATGAGCAGTTCTTC. As protein: CASSEPASISLLNEQFF.

The chain has TRBV18 and TRBJ1-2; TRBD1 might be the D (6 bases). Germline CDR1 is KGHSH and CDR2 is LQKENI. The V and J ends lost 3 bases and 4 bases respectively, with 15 bases between them. The length of the CDR3 is 15 residues. CDR3 DNA: TGTGCCAGCTCACCCCCTGGTGGGGGGCTCTATGGCTACACCTTC. It specifies CASSPPGGGLYGYTF.

V gene TRBV18 combines with J gene TRBJ1-1; D is perhaps TRBD1 (5 bases). The CDR3 consists of 17 residues. The V gene lost 3 bases and the J gene lost 0 bases, with 17 bases spanning the gap. Germline values: CDR1 KGHSH, CDR2 LQKENI. CDR3 nucleotides: TGTGCCAGCTCACCTCCTTCAGGGACCCCGGTGAACACTGAAGCTTTCTTT. Residues: CASSPPSGTPVNTEAFF.

The chain combines TRBV19 with TRBJ1-6, with D tentatively TRBD1 (5 bases). The V end was cut by 6 bases, the J end by 7 bases, with 19 bases between. The CDR3 extends over 16 amino acids. The germline V gene has CDR1 LNHDA and CDR2 SQIVND (reference sequence). CDR3 loop: CASSVWGPRKNSPLHF. DNA of the CDR3: TGTGCCAGTAGCGTATGGGGACCCAGGAAAAATTCACCCCTCCACTTT.

This clone has only one observation. J is TRBJ2-3 and V is TRBV6-5; D may be TRBD2 (6 bases). Germline V gene lookup returns CDR1 MNHEY and CDR2 SVGAGI. The V end was cut by 4 bases, the J end by 2 bases, with 13 bases between. The CDR3 sequence is 15 residues long. The CDR3: CASSSVGRDTDTQYF. CDR3 nucleotide sequence: TGTGCCAGCAGTTCCGTGGGGCGGGACACAGATACGCAGTATTTT.

The gene calls are TRBV9 and TRBJ1-2; D not certain. Germline assignment: CDR1 SGDLS and CDR2 YYNGEE. This CDR3 has 15 amino acids. Trimming shortened V by 0 bases and J by 5 bases, and 14 bases separated the two germline ends. The DNA for the CDR3 is TGTGCCAGCAGCGTAGCTGAGGAAGGGCGTTATGGCTACACCTTC. Protein sequence: CASSVAEEGRYGYTF.

This clone was counted a few times. V is TRBV7-9 and J is TRBJ2-2, with TRBD2 as a possible D gene (6 bases). V lost 3 bases and J lost 5, with 10 bases in between. CDR3 length equals 14 residues. CDR1 is SEHNR and CDR2 is FQNEAQ in the germline V gene (reference sequence). Here the CDR3 reads CASSFLGRTGELFF. In DNA, the CDR3 is TGTGCCAGCAGCTTCCTCGGGAGAACCGGGGAGCTGTTTTTT.